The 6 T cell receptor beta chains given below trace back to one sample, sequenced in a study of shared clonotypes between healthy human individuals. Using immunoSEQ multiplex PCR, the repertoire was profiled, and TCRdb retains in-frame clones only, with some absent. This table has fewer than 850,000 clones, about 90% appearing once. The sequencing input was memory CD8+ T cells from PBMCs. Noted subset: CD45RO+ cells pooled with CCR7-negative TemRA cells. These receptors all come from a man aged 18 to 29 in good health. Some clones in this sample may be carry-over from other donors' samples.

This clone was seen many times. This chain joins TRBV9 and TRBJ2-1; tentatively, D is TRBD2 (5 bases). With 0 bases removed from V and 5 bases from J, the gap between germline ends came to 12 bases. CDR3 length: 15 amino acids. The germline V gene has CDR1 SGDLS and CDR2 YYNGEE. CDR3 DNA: TGTGCCAGCAGCGTAGGTCCTAGCTCGAACAATGAGCAGTTCTTC. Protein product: CASSVGPSSNNEQFF.

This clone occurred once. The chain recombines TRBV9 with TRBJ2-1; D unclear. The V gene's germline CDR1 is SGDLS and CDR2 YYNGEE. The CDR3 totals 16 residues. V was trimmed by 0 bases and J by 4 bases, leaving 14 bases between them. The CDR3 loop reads CASSVAVGSFYNEQFF. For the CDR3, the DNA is TGTGCCAGCAGCGTAGCGGTTGGGTCGTTTTACAATGAGCAGTTCTTC.

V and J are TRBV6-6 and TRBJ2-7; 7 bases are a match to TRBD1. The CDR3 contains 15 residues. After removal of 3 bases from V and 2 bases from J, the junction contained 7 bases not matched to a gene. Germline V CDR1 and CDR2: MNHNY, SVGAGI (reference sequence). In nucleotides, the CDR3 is TGTGCCAGCAGTTATTCCCCCGGGACAGCCTACGAGCAGTACTTC. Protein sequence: CASSYSPGTAYEQYF.

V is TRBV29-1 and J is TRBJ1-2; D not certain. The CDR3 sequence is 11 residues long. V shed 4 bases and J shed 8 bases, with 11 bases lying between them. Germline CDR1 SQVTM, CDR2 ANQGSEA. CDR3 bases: TGCAGCGTTGTTCGAGCTATCGGCTACACCTTC. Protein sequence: CSVVRAIGYTF.

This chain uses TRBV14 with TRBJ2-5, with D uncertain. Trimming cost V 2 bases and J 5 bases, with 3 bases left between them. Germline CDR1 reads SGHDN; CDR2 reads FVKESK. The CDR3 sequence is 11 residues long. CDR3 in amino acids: CASSQMETQYF. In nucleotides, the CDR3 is TGTGCCAGCAGCCAAATGGAGACCCAGTACTTC.

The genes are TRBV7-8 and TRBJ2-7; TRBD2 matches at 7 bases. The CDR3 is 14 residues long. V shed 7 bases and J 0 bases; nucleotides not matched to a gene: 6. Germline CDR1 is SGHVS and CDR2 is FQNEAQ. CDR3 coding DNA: TGTGCCAGCAAGTTGGGGGGGAGCTCCTACGAGCAGTACTTC. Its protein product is CASKLGGSSYEQYF.